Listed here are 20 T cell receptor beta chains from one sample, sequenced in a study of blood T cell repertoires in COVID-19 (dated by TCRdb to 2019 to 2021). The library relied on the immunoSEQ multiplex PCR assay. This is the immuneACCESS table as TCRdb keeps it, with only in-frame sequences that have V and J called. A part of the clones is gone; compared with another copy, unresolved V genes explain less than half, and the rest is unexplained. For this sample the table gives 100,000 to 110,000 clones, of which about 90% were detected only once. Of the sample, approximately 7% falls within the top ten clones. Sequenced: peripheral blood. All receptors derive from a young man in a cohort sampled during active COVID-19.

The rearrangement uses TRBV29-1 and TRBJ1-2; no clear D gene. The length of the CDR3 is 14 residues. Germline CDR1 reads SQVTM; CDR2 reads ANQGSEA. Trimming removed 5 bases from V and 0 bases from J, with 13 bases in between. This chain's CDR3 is CSVTPGSPNYGYTF. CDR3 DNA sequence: TGCAGCGTTACCCCGGGATCTCCTAACTATGGCTACACCTTC.

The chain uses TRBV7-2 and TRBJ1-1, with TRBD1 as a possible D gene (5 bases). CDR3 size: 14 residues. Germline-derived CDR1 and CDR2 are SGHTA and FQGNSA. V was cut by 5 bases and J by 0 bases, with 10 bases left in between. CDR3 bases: TGTGCCAGCAGCGCAAACAGGATGAACACTGAAGCTTTCTTT. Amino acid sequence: CASSANRMNTEAFF.

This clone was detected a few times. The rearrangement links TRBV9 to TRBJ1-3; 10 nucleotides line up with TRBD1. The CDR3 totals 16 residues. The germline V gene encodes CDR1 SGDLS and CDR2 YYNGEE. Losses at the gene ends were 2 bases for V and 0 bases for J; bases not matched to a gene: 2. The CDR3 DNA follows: TGTGCCAGCAGCGTGGGACAGGGGAACTCTGGAAACACCATATATTTT. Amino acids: CASSVGQGNSGNTIYF.

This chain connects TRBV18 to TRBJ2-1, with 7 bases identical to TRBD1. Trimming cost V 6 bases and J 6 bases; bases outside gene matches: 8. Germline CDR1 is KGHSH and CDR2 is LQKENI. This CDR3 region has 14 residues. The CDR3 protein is CASSSTGVSNEQFF. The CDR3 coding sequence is TGTGCCAGCTCCTCCACAGGGGTTTCCAATGAGCAGTTCTTC.

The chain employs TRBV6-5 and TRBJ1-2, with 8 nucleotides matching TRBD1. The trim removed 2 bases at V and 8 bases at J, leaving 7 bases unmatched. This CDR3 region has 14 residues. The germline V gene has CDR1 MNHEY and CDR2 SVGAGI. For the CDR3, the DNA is TGTGCCAGCAGTTACCTGGACAGGGTGCGCGGCTACACCTTC. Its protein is CASSYLDRVRGYTF.

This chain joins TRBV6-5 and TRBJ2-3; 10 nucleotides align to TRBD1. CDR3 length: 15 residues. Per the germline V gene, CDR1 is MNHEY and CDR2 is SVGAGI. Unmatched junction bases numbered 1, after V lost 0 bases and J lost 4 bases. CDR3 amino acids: CASSYSTGGADTQYF. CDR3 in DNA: TGTGCCAGCAGTTACTCGACAGGGGGCGCAGATACGCAGTATTTT.

CDR3 sequence: CASSFRSRGNEQFF. The DNA for the CDR3 is TGTGCCAGCAGTTTTCGGAGTCGGGGGAATGAGCAGTTCTTC. This chain links TRBV27 with TRBJ2-1, with a weak D call TRBD2 (6 bases). There are 14 residues in the CDR3. The germline V gene encodes CDR1 MNHEY and CDR2 SMNVEV (reference sequence). Trimming removed 3 bases from V and 7 bases from J, with 13 bases in between.

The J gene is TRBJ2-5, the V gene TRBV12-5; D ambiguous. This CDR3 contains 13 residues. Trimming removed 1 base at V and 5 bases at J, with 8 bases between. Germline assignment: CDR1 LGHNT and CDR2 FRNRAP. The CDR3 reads CASGLGSGETQYF. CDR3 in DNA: TGTGCTAGTGGTTTGGGTTCCGGGGAGACCCAGTACTTC.

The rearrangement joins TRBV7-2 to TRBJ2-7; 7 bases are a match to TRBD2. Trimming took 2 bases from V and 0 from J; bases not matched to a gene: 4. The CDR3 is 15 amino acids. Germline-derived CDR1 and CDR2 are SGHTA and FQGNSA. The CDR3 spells CASSLSGAASYEQYF. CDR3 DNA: TGTGCCAGCAGCTTAAGCGGGGCTGCCTCCTACGAGCAGTACTTC.

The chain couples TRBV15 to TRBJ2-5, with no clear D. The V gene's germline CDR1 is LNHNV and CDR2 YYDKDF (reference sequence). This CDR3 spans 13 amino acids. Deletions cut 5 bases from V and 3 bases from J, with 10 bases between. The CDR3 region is CATSVRVEETQYF. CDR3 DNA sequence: TGTGCCACCAGCGTTCGAGTGGAAGAGACCCAGTACTTC.

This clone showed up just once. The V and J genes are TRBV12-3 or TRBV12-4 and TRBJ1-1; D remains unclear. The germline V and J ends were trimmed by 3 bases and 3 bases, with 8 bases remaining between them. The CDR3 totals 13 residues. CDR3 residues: CASSFRRHTEAFF. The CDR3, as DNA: TGTGCCAGCAGTTTTAGGAGGCACACTGAAGCTTTCTTT.

Here the CDR3 DNA reads TGCAGTGCTAGTAGGCTAGCGGGGGGTTACAATGAGCAGTTCTTC. Residues: CSASRLAGGYNEQFF. The V and J genes are TRBV20-1 and TRBJ2-1, with TRBD2 matching over 11 bases. This CDR3 has 15 amino acids. Germline lookup yields CDR1 DFQATT and CDR2 SNEGSKA (reference sequence). J gave up 4 bases and V 3 bases, and 5 bases lay outside the gene matches.

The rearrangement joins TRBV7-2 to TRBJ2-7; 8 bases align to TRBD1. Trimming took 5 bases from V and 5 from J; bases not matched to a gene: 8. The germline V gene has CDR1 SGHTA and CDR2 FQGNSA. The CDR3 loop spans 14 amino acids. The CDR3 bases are TGTGCCAGCAGCCCCGGACAGGGTACCGACGAGCAGTACTTC. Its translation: CASSPGQGTDEQYF.

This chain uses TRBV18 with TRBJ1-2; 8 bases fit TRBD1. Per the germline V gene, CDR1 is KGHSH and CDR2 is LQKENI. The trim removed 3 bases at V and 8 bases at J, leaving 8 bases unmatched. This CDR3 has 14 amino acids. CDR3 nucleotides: TGTGCCAGCTCACCCATGGACAGGGACTCAGGCTACACCTTC. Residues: CASSPMDRDSGYTF.

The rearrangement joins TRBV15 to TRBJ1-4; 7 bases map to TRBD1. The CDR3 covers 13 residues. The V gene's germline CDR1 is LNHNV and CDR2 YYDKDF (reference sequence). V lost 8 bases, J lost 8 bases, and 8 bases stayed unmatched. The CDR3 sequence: CATATGAREKLFF. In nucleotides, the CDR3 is TGTGCCACCGCTACAGGGGCTCGGGAAAAACTGTTTTTT.

The DNA for the CDR3 is TGTGCCAGCAGCGTATCCCCGACAGGGAGCGGCTACACCTTC. It codes for CASSVSPTGSGYTF. The gene calls are TRBV9 and TRBJ1-2, with 7 bases fitting TRBD1. The CDR3 spans 14 residues. J gave up 8 bases and V 1 base, and 8 bases lay outside the gene matches. From germline, CDR1 is SGDLS and CDR2 YYNGEE.

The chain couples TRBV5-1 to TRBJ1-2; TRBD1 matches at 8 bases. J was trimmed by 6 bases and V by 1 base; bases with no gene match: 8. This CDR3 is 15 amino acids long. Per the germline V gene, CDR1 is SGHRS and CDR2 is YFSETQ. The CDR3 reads CASSLWTGSGDGYTF. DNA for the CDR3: TGCGCCAGCAGCTTGTGGACAGGGAGCGGCGATGGCTACACCTTC.

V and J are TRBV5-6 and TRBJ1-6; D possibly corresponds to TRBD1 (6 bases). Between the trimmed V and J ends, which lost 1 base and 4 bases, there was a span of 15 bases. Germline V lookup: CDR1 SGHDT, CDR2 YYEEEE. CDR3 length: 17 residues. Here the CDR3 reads CASSLLRQAQYNSPLHF. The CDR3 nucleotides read TGTGCCAGCAGCTTGTTAAGACAGGCCCAATATAATTCACCCCTCCACTTT.

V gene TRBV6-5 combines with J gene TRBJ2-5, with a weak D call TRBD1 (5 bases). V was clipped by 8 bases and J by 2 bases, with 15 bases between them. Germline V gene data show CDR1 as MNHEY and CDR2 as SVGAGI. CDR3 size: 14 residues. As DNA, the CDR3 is TGTGCCAGCTCTGACGAACAGGCTCAAGAGACCCAGTACTTC. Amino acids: CASSDEQAQETQYF.

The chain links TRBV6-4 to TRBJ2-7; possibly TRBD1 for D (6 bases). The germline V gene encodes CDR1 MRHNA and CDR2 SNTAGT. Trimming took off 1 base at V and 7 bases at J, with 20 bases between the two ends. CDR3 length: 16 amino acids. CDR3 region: CASSDFSAEGVGEQYF. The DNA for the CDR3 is TGTGCCAGCAGTGACTTTTCGGCCGAGGGGGTAGGGGAGCAGTACTTC.